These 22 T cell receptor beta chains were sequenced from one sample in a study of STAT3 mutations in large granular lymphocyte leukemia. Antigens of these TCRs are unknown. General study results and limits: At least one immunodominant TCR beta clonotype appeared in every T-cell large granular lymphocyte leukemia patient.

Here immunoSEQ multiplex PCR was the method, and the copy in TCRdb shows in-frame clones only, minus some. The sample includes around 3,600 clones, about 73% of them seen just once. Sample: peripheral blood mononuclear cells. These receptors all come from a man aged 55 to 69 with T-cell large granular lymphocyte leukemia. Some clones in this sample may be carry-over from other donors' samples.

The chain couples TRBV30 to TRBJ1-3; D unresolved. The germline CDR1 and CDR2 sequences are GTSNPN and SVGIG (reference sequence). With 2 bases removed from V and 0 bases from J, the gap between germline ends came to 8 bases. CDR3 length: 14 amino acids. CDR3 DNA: TGTGCCTGGAGTCATCATCCCTCTGGAAACACCATATATTTT. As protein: CAWSHHPSGNTIYF.

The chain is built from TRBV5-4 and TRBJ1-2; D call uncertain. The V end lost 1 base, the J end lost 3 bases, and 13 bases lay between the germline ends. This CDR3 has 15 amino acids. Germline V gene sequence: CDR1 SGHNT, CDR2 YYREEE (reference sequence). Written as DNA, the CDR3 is TGTGCCAGCAGCTTGAAGAACAAGGGTGACTATGGCTACACCTTC. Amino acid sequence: CASSLKNKGDYGYTF.

The CDR3 loop is CASSIWNRPNTEAFF. The CDR3 DNA is TGTGCCAGTAGTATTTGGAACAGGCCGAACACTGAAGCTTTCTTT. This chain connects TRBV19 to TRBJ1-1; D is possibly TRBD1 (5 bases). Germline loops: CDR1 LNHDA, CDR2 SQIVND (reference sequence). V lost 3 bases and J 1 base, leaving 12 bases between the germline ends. The CDR3 covers 15 residues.

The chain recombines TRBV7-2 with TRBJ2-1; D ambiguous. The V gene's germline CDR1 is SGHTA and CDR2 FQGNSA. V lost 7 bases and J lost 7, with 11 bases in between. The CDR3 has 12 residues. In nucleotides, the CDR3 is TGTGCCAGCACCCGTCGAATAAATGAGCAGTTCTTC. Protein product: CASTRRINEQFF.

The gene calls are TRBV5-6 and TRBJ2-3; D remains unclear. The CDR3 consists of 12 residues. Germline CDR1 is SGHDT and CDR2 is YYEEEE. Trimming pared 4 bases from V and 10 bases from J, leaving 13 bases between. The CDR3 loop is CASSPRRGAQYF. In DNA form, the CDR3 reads TGTGCCAGCAGCCCCAGGCGAGGCGCGCAGTATTTT.

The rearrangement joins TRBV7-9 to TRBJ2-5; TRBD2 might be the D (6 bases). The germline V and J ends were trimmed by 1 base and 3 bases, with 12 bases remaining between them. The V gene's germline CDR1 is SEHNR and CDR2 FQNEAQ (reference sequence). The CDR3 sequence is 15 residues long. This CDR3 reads CASSLGSGGEETQYF. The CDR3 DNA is TGTGCCAGCAGCTTAGGGTCCGGAGGGGAAGAGACCCAGTACTTC.

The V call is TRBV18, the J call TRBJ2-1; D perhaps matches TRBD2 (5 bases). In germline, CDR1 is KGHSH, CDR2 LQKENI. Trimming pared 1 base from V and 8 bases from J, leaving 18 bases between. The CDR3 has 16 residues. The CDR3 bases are TGTGCCAGCTCACCACAGGCTAGCTGGGCCGGCGATGAGCAGTTCTTC. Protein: CASSPQASWAGDEQFF.

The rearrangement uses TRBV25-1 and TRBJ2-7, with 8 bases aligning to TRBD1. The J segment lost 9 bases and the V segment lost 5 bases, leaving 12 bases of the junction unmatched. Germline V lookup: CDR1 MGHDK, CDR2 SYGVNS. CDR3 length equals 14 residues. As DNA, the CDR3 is TGTGCCAGCAGTTCCATTCAGGGGGCAGTTTGGCAGTACTTC. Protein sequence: CASSSIQGAVWQYF.

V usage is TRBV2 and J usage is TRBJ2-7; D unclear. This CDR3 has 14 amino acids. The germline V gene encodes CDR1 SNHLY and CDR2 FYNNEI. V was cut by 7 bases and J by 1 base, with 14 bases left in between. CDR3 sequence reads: CASTAPSVSYEQYF. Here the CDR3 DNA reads TGTGCCAGCACCGCCCCGAGTGTTTCCTACGAGCAGTACTTC.

CDR3 protein: CASGLNTGQETQYF. In DNA, the CDR3 is TGTGCTAGTGGCCTTAATACGGGCCAAGAGACCCAGTACTTC. V gene TRBV12-5 combines with J gene TRBJ2-5; D not resolved. Per the germline V gene, CDR1 is LGHNT and CDR2 is FRNRAP. The V end lost 6 bases, the J end lost 1 base, and 12 bases lay between the germline ends. This CDR3 contains 14 residues.

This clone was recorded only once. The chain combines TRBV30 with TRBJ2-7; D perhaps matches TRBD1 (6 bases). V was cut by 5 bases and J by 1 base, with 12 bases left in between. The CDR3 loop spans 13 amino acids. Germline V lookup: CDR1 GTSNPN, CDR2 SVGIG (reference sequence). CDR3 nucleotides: TGTGCCTGGGGACAGCCCTTTTCCTACGAGCAGTACTTC. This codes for CAWGQPFSYEQYF.

Here the CDR3 DNA reads TGTGCCAGCAGTTACGGGGGGCATGGCTCCTACGAGCAGTACTTC. It yields the protein CASSYGGHGSYEQYF. The V and J genes are TRBV6-5 and TRBJ2-7; D is perhaps TRBD1 or TRBD2 (6 bases each). Trimming cost V 2 bases and J 0 bases, with 11 bases left between them. This CDR3 has 15 amino acids. Germline lookup yields CDR1 MNHEY and CDR2 SVGAGI.

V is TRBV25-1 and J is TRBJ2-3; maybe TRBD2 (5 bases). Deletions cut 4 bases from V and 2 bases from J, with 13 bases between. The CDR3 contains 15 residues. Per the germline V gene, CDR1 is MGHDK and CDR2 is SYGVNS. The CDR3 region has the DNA TGTGCCAGCAGTGGCTACCGGACTCCCACAGATACGCAGTATTTT. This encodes CASSGYRTPTDTQYF.

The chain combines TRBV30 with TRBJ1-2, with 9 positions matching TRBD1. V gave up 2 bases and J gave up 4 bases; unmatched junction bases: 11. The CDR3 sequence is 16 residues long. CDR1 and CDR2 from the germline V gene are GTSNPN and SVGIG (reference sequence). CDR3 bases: TGTGCCTGGAGTCCGCCCGGGACAGGGAATGTCTATGGCTACACCTTC. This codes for CAWSPPGTGNVYGYTF.

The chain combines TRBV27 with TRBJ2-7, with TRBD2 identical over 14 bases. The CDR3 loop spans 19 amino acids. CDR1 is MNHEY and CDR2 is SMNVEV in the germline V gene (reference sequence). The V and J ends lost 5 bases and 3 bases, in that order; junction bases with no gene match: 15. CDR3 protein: CASSASGTSGSGGYYEQYF. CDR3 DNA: TGTGCCAGCAGTGCATCCGGGACTAGCGGGAGTGGAGGTTACTACGAGCAGTACTTC.

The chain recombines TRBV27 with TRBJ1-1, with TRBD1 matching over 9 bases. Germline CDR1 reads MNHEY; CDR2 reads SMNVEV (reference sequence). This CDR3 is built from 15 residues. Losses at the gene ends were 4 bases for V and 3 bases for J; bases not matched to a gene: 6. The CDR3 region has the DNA TGTGCCAGCAGTTACGGGACAGGGACATACACTGAAGCTTTCTTT. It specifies CASSYGTGTYTEAFF.

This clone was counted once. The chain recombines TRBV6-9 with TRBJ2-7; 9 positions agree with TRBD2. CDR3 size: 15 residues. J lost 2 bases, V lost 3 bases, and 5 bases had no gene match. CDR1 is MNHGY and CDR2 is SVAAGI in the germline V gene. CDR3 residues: CASSYILAGPYEQYF. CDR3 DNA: TGTGCCAGCAGTTACATACTAGCGGGCCCCTACGAGCAGTACTTC.

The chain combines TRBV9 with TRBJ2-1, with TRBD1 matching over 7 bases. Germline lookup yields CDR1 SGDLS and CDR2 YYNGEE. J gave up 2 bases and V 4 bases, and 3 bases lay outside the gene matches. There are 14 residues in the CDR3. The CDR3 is CASSIGTAYNEQFF. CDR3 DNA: TGTGCCAGCAGCATCGGGACAGCCTACAATGAGCAGTTCTTC. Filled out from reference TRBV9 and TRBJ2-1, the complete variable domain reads DSGVTQTPKHLITATGQRVTLRCSPRSGDLSVYWYQQSLDQGLQFLIQYYNGEERAKGNILERFSAQQFPDLHSELNLSSLELGDSALYFCASSIGTAYNEQFFGPGTRLTVL.

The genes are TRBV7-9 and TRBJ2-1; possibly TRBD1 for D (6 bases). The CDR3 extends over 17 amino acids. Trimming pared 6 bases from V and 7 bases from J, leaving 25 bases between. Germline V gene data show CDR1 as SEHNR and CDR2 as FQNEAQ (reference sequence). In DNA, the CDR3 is TGTGCCAGCAGTTGTGGGGGCGTACCGGAGGTTGAGAATGAGCAGTTCTTC. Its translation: CASSCGGVPEVENEQFF.

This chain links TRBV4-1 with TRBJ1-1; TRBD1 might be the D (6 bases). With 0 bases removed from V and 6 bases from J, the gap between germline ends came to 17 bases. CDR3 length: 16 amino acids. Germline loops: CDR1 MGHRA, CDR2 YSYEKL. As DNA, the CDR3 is TGCGCCAGCAGCCAAGAACCCGCCCGCAGGGGACCTGAAGCTTTCTTT. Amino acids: CASSQEPARRGPEAFF.

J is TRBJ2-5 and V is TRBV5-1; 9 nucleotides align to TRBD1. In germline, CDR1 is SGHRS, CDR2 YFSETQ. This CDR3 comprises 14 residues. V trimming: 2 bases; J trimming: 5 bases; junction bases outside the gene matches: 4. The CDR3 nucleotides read TGCGCCAGCAGCTTCGACAGGGGGAGGGAGACCCAGTACTTC. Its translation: CASSFDRGRETQYF.

The CDR3 loop reads CASSRDSRSGNTIYF. CDR3 bases: TGTGCCAGCAGCAGAGACAGCCGGTCTGGAAACACCATATATTTT. The genes are TRBV7-9 and TRBJ1-3, with D maybe TRBD1 (5 bases). The length of the CDR3 is 15 residues. Germline lookup yields CDR1 SEHNR and CDR2 FQNEAQ (reference sequence). V was cut by 5 bases and J by 1 base, with 12 bases left in between. Looking up the rest from reference TRBV7-9 and TRBJ1-3 gives the full variable domain: DTGVSQNPRHKITKRGQNVTFRCDPISEHNRLYWYRQTLGQGPEFLTYFQNEAQLEKSRLLSDRFSAERPKGSFSTLEIQRTEQGDSAMYLCASSRDSRSGNTIYFGEGSWLTVV.